This TCR beta chain was retrieved from a study of T cell responses to AZD1222 COVID-19 vaccine. This CDR3 is 14 amino acids long. Per germline, CDR1 SGHAT and CDR2 FQNNGV. V shed 0 bases and J shed 5 bases, with 7 bases lying between them. Here immunoSEQ multiplex PCR was the method, and the copy in TCRdb shows in-frame clones only, minus some. The sample lists more than 140,000 clones, roughly 90% seen once, with about 3% in the top ten. Findings and caveats of the study: As reported, nearly half of all spike-specific TCRs target variant regions that are unmutated. Just a handful of people given AZD1222 tested seropositive at baseline.

On this clone itself: Antigen: not known.

This receptor was identified in an adult in good health. The genes are TRBV11-2 and TRBJ2-2; D perhaps matches TRBD2 (5 bases). Material: peripheral blood, obtained on day 0 of AZD1222 vaccination. The CDR3: CASSLDRRTGELFF. The CDR3, as DNA: TGTGCCAGCAGCTTAGATCGGAGGACCGGGGAGCTGTTTTTT. Full variable domain (rest looked up from reference TRBV11-2 and TRBJ2-2): EAGVAQSPRYKIIEKRQSVAFWCNPISGHATLYWYQQILGQGPKLLIQFQNNGVVDDSQLPKDRFSAERLKGVDSTLKIQPAKLEDSAVYLCASSLDRRTGELFFGEGSRLTVL.